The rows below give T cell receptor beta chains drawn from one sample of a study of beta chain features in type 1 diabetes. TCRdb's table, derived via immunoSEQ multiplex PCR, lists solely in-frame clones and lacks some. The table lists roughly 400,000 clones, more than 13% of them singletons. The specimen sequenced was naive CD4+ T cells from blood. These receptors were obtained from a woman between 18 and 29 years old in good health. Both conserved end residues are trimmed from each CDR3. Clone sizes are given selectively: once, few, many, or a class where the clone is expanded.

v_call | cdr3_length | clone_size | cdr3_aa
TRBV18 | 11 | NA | ASSPRRGRELF
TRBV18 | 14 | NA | ASSPYAGTSHNEQF
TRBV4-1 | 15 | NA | ASSRRLGDPIDYGYT
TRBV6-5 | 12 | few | AMQGAAGANVLT
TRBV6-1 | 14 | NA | ASSGGRLAGVNEQY
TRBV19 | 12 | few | ASSMGQSTDTQY
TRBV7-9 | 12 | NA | ASSSGTGSYEQY
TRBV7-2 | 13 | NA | ASSRQEILTDTQY
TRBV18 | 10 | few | ASSPTVYGYT
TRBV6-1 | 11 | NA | ASSQGLNTEAF
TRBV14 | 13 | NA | ASRPYTGPQETQY
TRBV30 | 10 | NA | AWTGQPSEAF